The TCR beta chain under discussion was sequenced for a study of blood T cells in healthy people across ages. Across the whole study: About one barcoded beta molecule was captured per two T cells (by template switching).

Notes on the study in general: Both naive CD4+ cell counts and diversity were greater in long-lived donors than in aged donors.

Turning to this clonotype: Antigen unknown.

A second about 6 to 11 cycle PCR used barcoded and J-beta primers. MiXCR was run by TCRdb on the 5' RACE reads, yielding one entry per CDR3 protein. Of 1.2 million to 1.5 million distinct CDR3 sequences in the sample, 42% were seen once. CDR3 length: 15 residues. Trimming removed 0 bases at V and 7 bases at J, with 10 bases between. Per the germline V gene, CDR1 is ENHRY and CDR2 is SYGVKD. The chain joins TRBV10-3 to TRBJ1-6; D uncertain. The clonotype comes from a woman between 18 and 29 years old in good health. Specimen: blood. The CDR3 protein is CAISESTLTNSPLHF. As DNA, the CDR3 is TGTGCCATCAGTGAGTCGACTCTTACAAATTCACCCCTCCACTTT.